The 24 T cell receptor beta chains below all came from one sample that was sequenced in a study of shared clonotypes between healthy human individuals. Naive CD8 isolation took CD45RO-negative cells positively selected for CCR7 and excluded terminally differentiated effector memory CD45RA+ cells. The method was immunoSEQ multiplex PCR; TCRdb's version includes in-frame clones alone and lacks a portion of them. The sample has about 2 million clones, about 95% seen once; the top ten hold roughly 1%. Material: naive CD8+ T cells sorted from blood. Receptor source: a man between 18 and 29 years old in good health.

This clone was recorded once. Other DNA sequences in this specimen translate into the identical CDR3. This chain joins TRBV4-1 and TRBJ1-1; D is unclear. V lost 0 bases, J lost 4 bases, and 6 bases lay in between. Per germline, CDR1 MGHRA and CDR2 YSYEKL. The CDR3 is 13 residues long. CDR3 nucleotide sequence: TGCGCCAGCAGCCAAGAGGGTGGCACTGAAGCTTTCTTT. Protein sequence: CASSQEGGTEAFF.

The V and J genes are TRBV10-1 and TRBJ2-3; D is possibly TRBD1 (6 bases). The CDR3 length is 15 residues. V lost 3 bases and J lost 4, with 14 bases in between. Germline V gene lookup returns CDR1 WNHNN and CDR2 SYGVQD (reference sequence). The CDR3, as DNA: TGCGCCAGCAGTGACAGGACAGAATTGCCAGATACGCAGTATTTT. It specifies CASSDRTELPDTQYF.

This chain uses TRBV7-2 with TRBJ2-1; TRBD2 matches 8 bases. This CDR3 has 12 amino acids. Germline CDR1 is SGHTA and CDR2 is FQGNSA. V dropped 8 bases and J dropped 9; count of bases not matched to a gene: 6. The chain's CDR3 is CASSMTSAEQFF. CDR3 DNA: TGTGCCAGCTCGATGACTAGCGCTGAGCAGTTCTTC.

Only one count was recorded for this clone. The V call is TRBV12-5, the J call TRBJ2-7; D might be TRBD1 or TRBD2, each matching 5 bases. Per the germline V gene, CDR1 is LGHNT and CDR2 is FRNRAP. This CDR3 spans 15 amino acids. The V end lost 9 bases, the J end lost 2 bases, and 20 bases lay between the germline ends. The CDR3 loop is CARGVGPTGAYEQYF. CDR3 bases: TGTGCTAGAGGGGTGGGACCCACCGGGGCCTACGAGCAGTACTTC.

The rearrangement links TRBV28 to TRBJ2-2; 9 nucleotides match TRBD1. Per germline, CDR1 MDHEN and CDR2 SYDVKM. Trimming took 6 bases from V and 4 from J; bases not matched to a gene: 9. The CDR3 length is 16 residues. CDR3 protein: CASSPYRGRFTGELFF. The CDR3 DNA reads as TGTGCCAGCAGCCCGTACAGGGGGCGCTTCACCGGGGAGCTGTTTTTT.

This chain joins TRBV4-2 and TRBJ2-5, with 11 bases matching TRBD2. This CDR3 spans 16 amino acids. With V trimmed by 4 bases and J by 2 bases, 6 bases remained unmatched. The germline gives CDR1 LGHNA, CDR2 YNFKEQ. The CDR3 DNA reads TGTGCCAGCAGCCCATTAGCGGGGGGGCCTCAAGAGACCCAGTACTTC. This translates into CASSPLAGGPQETQYF.

Note on this clone: Other nucleotide sequences in the sample specify the same CDR3. The gene calls are TRBV27 and TRBJ2-5; 9 bases match TRBD2. Germline-derived CDR1 and CDR2 are MNHEY and SMNVEV (reference sequence). There are 14 residues in the CDR3. The junction had 7 bases not matched to a gene; V was cut back by 6 bases and J by 5 bases. The CDR3 protein is CASRGLAGGETQYF. In DNA, the CDR3 is TGTGCCAGCAGGGGACTAGCCGGGGGGGAGACCCAGTACTTC.

The chain is built from TRBV10-1 and TRBJ2-3; tentatively, D is TRBD2 (5 bases). CDR3 length: 15 residues. Germline CDR1 is WNHNN and CDR2 is SYGVQD (reference sequence). V dropped 2 bases and J dropped 5 bases, with 14 bases sitting between them. The CDR3 is CASSELRTAQDTQYF. The CDR3 coding sequence is TGCGCCAGCAGTGAGCTTAGGACTGCGCAAGATACGCAGTATTTT.

The sample holds one count of this clone. V usage is TRBV5-6 and J usage is TRBJ2-7; D unresolved. The CDR3 runs 12 residues. Germline V gene lookup returns CDR1 SGHDT and CDR2 YYEEEE. V was pared by 2 bases and J by 2 bases, with 5 bases between. CDR3 in DNA: TGTGCCAGCAGCTTCACCCCCTACGAGCAGTACTTC. This gives the protein CASSFTPYEQYF.

This rearrangement joins TRBV7-2 to TRBJ2-7; tentatively, D is TRBD2 (5 bases). Germline V lookup: CDR1 SGHTA, CDR2 FQGNSA. This CDR3 has 14 residues. The germline V and J ends were trimmed by 1 base and 5 bases, with 12 bases remaining between them. CDR3 in DNA: TGTGCCAGCAGCTTAGAACTAGTTATCCACGAGCAGTACTTC. This gives the protein CASSLELVIHEQYF.

This clone was counted a single time. V and J are TRBV6-6 and TRBJ1-4; the D is unclear. V lost 6 bases and J 8 bases, leaving 10 bases between the germline ends. In germline, CDR1 is MNHNY, CDR2 SVGAGI (reference sequence). There are 12 residues in the CDR3. CDR3 residues: CASSSGGEKLFF. CDR3 coding DNA: TGTGCCAGCAGCTCCGGTGGGGAAAAACTGTTTTTT.

The V and J genes are TRBV9 and TRBJ2-7; D is possibly TRBD2 (6 bases). Germline CDR1 reads SGDLS; CDR2 reads YYNGEE. Between the trimmed V and J ends, which lost 0 bases and 4 bases, there was a span of 14 bases. This CDR3 spans 15 amino acids. The DNA of the CDR3 is TGTGCCAGCAGCGTAGATGCGGGACTCACGTACGAGCAGTACTTC. Translated: CASSVDAGLTYEQYF.

V is TRBV6-1 and J is TRBJ2-1; 11 bases agree with TRBD2. The CDR3 runs 18 residues. The germline CDR1 and CDR2 sequences are MNHNS and SASEGT. The ends lost 0 bases at V and 4 bases at J; junction bases unmatched: 8. CDR3 sequence reads: CASSEAGLAGGAYNEQFF. The CDR3 DNA reads as TGTGCCAGCAGTGAAGCAGGGCTAGCGGGAGGCGCTTACAATGAGCAGTTCTTC.

This chain connects TRBV11-1 to TRBJ2-7, with 7 bases lining up with TRBD2. CDR3 length: 12 amino acids. The ends lost 2 bases at V and 6 bases at J; junction bases unmatched: 1. CDR1 is SGHAT, CDR2 FQDESV, per germline (reference sequence). The CDR3 region is CASSLSGAEQYF. The DNA for the CDR3 is TGTGCCAGCAGCTTAAGCGGGGCCGAGCAGTACTTC. The whole variable domain, filled in from reference TRBV11-1 and TRBJ2-7, reads EAEVAQSPRYKITEKSQAVAFWCDPISGHATLYWYRQILGQGPELLVQFQDESVVDDSQLPKDRFSAERLKGVDSTLKIQPAELGDSAMYLCASSLSGAEQYFGPGTRLTVT.

The chain carries TRBV7-9 and TRBJ2-1; no reliable D call. Germline V CDR1 and CDR2: SEHNR, FQNEAQ (reference sequence). This CDR3 has 13 residues. V dropped 2 bases and J dropped 4 bases, with 6 bases sitting between them. The CDR3 reads CASSLPVYNEQFF. In DNA form, the CDR3 reads TGTGCCAGCAGCTTACCCGTTTACAATGAGCAGTTCTTC. The variable domain in full, with the rest retrieved from reference TRBV7-9 and TRBJ2-1, is DTGVSQNPRHKITKRGQNVTFRCDPISEHNRLYWYRQTLGQGPEFLTYFQNEAQLEKSRLLSDRFSAERPKGSFSTLEIQRTEQGDSAMYLCASSLPVYNEQFFGPGTRLTVL.

The CDR3 DNA is TGTGCCAGCAGTGATACAGGGGATCCTGAAGCTTTCTTT. Translating it yields CASSDTGDPEAFF. The genes are TRBV6-5 and TRBJ1-1, with TRBD1 matching 7 bases. The germline V gene has CDR1 MNHEY and CDR2 SVGAGI. Trimming at V came to 5 bases and at J to 6 bases, leaving 6 bases not matched to a gene. The CDR3 runs to 13 residues.

The chain uses TRBV29-1 and TRBJ1-1; no clear D gene. V was clipped by 3 bases and J by 3 bases, with 8 bases between them. The CDR3 spans 12 residues. The germline V gene encodes CDR1 SQVTM and CDR2 ANQGSEA. As DNA, the CDR3 is TGCAGCGTTGAGGAGCTGGACACTGAAGCTTTCTTT. This sequence encodes CSVEELDTEAFF.

The V call is TRBV19, the J call TRBJ2-2; TRBD1 might be the D (5 bases). Germline values: CDR1 LNHDA, CDR2 SQIVND (reference sequence). The CDR3 loop spans 15 amino acids. Trimming took off 3 bases at V and 5 bases at J, with 13 bases between the two ends. The CDR3 here is CASSIVQGKTGELFF. As DNA, the CDR3 is TGTGCCAGTAGTATTGTCCAGGGCAAAACCGGGGAGCTGTTTTTT.

This rearrangement joins TRBV28 to TRBJ2-7; 8 positions agree with TRBD1. The CDR3 consists of 15 residues. Germline V gene sequence: CDR1 MDHEN, CDR2 SYDVKM. V trimming: 7 bases; J trimming: 4 bases; junction bases outside the gene matches: 12. CDR3 residues: CASTWGTGSLYEQYF. DNA of the CDR3: TGTGCCAGCACGTGGGGGACAGGAAGCCTGTACGAGCAGTACTTC.

The chain employs TRBV9 and TRBJ2-5, with TRBD1 identical over 8 bases. J lost 5 bases, V lost 0 bases, and 3 bases had no gene match. In germline, CDR1 is SGDLS, CDR2 YYNGEE. CDR3 length: 14 amino acids. The CDR3 protein is CASSVGQGIETQYF. The CDR3 DNA reads as TGTGCCAGCAGCGTAGGACAGGGGATTGAGACCCAGTACTTC.

This chain connects TRBV28 to TRBJ1-4, with TRBD1 identical over 7 bases. The germline V gene has CDR1 MDHEN and CDR2 SYDVKM. V was pared by 8 bases and J by 6 bases, with 9 bases of the junction left unmatched. The CDR3 totals 14 residues. CDR3 loop: CASGQTGWDEKLFF. The CDR3, as DNA: TGTGCCAGCGGACAGACAGGGTGGGATGAAAAACTGTTTTTT.

As regards this clone: The same CDR3 is also encoded by other DNA sequences in this sample. V is TRBV4-1 and J is TRBJ1-2; no definite D call. The V end was cut by 0 bases, the J end by 4 bases, with 12 bases between. Germline V CDR1 and CDR2: MGHRA, YSYEKL. The CDR3 contains 15 residues. CDR3 DNA sequence: TGCGCCAGCAGCCAAGATACCGGACTGGGCTATGGCTACACCTTC. Protein sequence: CASSQDTGLGYGYTF.

The chain recombines TRBV6-6 with TRBJ1-1; TRBD1 agrees at 8 bases. V lost 1 base and J lost 3; bases outside the gene matches: 4. Germline V lookup: CDR1 MNHNY, CDR2 SVGAGI (reference sequence). The CDR3 totals 15 residues. CDR3: CASSYFRGLDTEAFF. CDR3 DNA: TGTGCCAGCAGTTACTTCAGGGGGCTGGACACTGAAGCTTTCTTT.

Here the CDR3 reads CASSQATSGGAGNIQYF. CDR3 in DNA: TGTGCCAGCAGCCAAGCGACTAGCGGGGGGGCAGGTAACATTCAGTACTTC. The chain recombines TRBV7-9 with TRBJ2-4, with TRBD2 identical over 14 bases. Trimming at V came to 5 bases and at J to 7 bases, leaving 10 bases not matched to a gene. The CDR3 is 17 amino acids. CDR1 and CDR2 from the germline V gene are SEHNR and FQNEAQ (reference sequence).